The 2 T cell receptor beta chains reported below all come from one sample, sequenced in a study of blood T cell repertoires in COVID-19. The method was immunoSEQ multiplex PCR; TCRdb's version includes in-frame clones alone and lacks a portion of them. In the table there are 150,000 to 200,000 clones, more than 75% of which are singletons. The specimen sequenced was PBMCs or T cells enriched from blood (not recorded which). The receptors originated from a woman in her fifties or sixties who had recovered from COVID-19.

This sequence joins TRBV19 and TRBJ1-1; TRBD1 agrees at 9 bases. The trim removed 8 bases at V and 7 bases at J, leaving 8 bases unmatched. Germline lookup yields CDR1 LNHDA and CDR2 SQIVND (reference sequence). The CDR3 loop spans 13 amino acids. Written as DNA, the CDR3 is TGTGCCAGTCGGAACAGGGGGCTGAGTGAAGCTTTCTTT. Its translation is CASRNRGLSEAFF.

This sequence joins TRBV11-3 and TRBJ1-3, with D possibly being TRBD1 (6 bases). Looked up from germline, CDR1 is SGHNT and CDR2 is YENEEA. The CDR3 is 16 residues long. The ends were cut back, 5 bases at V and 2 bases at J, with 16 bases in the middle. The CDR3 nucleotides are TGTGCCAGCAGCCGACAGGCACAGACACCTGGAAACACCATATATTTT. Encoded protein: CASSRQAQTPGNTIYF.